This T cell receptor beta chain was profiled in a study of T cell responses to AZD1222 COVID-19 vaccine. As for this clone: Its antigen remains unidentified.

The V gene's germline CDR1 is ENHRY and CDR2 SYGVKD. CDR3 size: 15 residues. The J segment lost 4 bases and the V segment lost 9 bases, leaving 14 bases of the junction unmatched. The study's findings and limits: Unmutated variant regions reportedly attract nearly half of all spike-specific TCRs. White British ancestry dominated among donors, who included more females, and clonal diversity was possibly underestimated. At baseline, just five to seven AZD1222 recipients tested seropositive.

The method was immunoSEQ multiplex PCR; TCRdb's version includes in-frame clones alone and lacks a portion of them. The table shows some 130,000 clones, with 80% to 90% occurring only once. This sequence joins TRBV10-3 and TRBJ2-5, with 7 nucleotides matching TRBD2. The clonotype comes from an adult in good health. The material sequenced was peripheral blood, taken on day 0 of AZD1222 vaccination. This chain's CDR3 is CAMAGSGASGETQYF. The CDR3 DNA reads as TGTGCCATGGCGGGTAGTGGGGCTAGCGGAGAGACCCAGTACTTC.